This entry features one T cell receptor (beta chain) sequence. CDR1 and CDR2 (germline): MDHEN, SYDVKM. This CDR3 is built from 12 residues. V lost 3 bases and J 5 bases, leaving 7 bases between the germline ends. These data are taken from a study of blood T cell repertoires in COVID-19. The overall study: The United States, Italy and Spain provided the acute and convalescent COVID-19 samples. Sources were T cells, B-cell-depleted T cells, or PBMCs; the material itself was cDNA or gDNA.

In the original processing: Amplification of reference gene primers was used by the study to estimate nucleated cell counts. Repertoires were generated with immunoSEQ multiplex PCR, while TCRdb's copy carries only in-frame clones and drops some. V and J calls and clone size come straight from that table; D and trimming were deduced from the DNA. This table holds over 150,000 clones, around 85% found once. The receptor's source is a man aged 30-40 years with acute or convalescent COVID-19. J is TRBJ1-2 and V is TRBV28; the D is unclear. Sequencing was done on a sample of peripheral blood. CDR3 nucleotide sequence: TGTGCCAGCAGTTTCCTCAGTTATGGCTACACCTTC. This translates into CASSFLSYGYTF.